This TCR beta chain was obtained from a study of human T cells and chemical hapten exposure. Overall study context: After 6 days, upper back 0.01% DPC patch tests were scored. Study outcomes and limitations: With regard to DPC sensitization, TCRs above 1 in 1000 frequency did not change. Every donor had alopecia, and their immune response may therefore differ from healthy people's.

Germline V CDR1 and CDR2: DFQATT, SNEGSKA (reference sequence). The trim removed 0 bases at V and 7 bases at J, leaving 12 bases unmatched. CDR3 size: 17 residues. TCRdb reprocessed the RACE reads via MiXCR and lists one record per CDR3 protein. The sample has about 190,000 distinct CDR3 sequences, under 30% seen once. Noted time point: patch test 3, about 24 weeks after DPC sensitization. Treatment given: therapeutic diphenylcyclopropenone sensitization with weekly scalp DPC. In regard to this clonotype: The target antigen is unknown.

The chain recombines TRBV20-1 with TRBJ1-6, with TRBD1 matching 7 bases. Here the sequenced sample was whole blood, taken in connection with sensitization to the hapten diphenylcyclopropenone (DPC). This clonotype was obtained from a woman aged 40 to 50 with alopecia areata. Some clones in this sample may be carry-over from other donors' samples. The DNA for the CDR3 is TGCAGTGCTAGAGATCCCATTCGGCAGGGGGGAAATTCACCCCTCCACTTT. Protein sequence: CSARDPIRQGGNSPLHF.